This T cell receptor (beta chain) was sequenced for a study of OX40 agonist ivuxolimab in advanced cancers. Comments on this clone: What it binds is unknown.

Study outcomes and limitations: Fewer expanded clones were found on average in CD4+ than in CD8+ T cells.

Repertoires were generated with immunoSEQ multiplex PCR, while TCRdb's copy carries only in-frame clones and drops some. The repertoire includes fewer than 130,000 clones, around nine tenths of them detected once, and 0.27% sits in the top ten. The sample consisted of CD4+ or CD8+ T cells sorted from blood, taken in a trial of the OX40 agonist ivuxolimab. The clonotype originates from an adult with an advanced solid tumor such as melanoma, head and neck, liver or kidney cancer.

The CDR3 region has the DNA TGTGCCAGCAGACGGGGGTCCTCGGGTCTTGAAAAACTGTTTTTT. Protein product: CASRRGSSGLEKLFF. This chain uses TRBV27 with TRBJ1-4, with a weak D call TRBD1 (5 bases). This CDR3 comprises 15 residues. Germline lookup yields CDR1 MNHEY and CDR2 SMNVEV (reference sequence). The V end was cut by 6 bases, the J end by 7 bases, with 18 bases between.